The clone carrying this T cell receptor (beta chain) has a handful of counts. Its cognate antigen is unknown. This sample was included in a study of T cell repertoires in cytomegalovirus infection. Study-wide background: Newly reported HLA-C-restricted and thoroughly characterized HLA-B-restricted CMV epitopes were employed. Carrying CMV and the relevant HLA type showed in public TCR beta signatures.

General study findings and limits: Carriers of CMV and the relevant HLA type were discriminated by public TCR beta frequency. In two of eight donors, the top clonotype was HLA-C-restricted CMV-specific.

The CDR3 totals 15 residues. The V gene's germline CDR1 is MNHEY and CDR2 SVGEGT. Trimming stripped 0 bases from V and 3 bases from J, with 9 bases between. In TCRdb, the reads were re-called with MiXCR into one record per CDR3 protein. The sample lists 550,000 to 850,000 distinct CDR3 sequences, 33% occurring once. The TCR was taken from a human donor in good health (CMV status not recorded). Some clones in this sample may be carry-over from other donors' samples. This sample comprised cultured PBMCs, obtained from culture after CMV antigen stimulation. The chain uses TRBV6-2 or TRBV6-3 and TRBJ2-1, with D unclear. The CDR3 protein is CASSYSRAFYNEQFF. The CDR3 nucleotides read TGTGCCAGCAGTTACTCGCGAGCTTTCTACAATGAGCAGTTCTTC.